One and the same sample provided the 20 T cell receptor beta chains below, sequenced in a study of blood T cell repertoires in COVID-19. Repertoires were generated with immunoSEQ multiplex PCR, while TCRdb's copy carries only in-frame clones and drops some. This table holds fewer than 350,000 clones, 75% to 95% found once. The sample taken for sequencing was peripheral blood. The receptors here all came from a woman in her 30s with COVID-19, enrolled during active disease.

The CDR3 loop reads CASSQGVGQGYGYTF. CDR3 nucleotides: TGTGCCAGCAGCCAAGGAGTGGGACAGGGATACGGCTACACCTTC. The V call is TRBV5-5, the J call TRBJ1-2; 9 bases line up with TRBD1. The V gene's germline CDR1 is SGHKS and CDR2 YYEKEE (reference sequence). CDR3 size: 15 residues. J lost 8 bases, V lost 4 bases, and 12 bases had no gene match.

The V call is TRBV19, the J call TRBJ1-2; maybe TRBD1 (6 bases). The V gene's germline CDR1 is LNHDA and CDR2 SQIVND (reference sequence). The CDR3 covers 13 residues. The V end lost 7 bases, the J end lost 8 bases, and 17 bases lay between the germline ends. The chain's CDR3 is CASKVSRGRGYTF. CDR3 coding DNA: TGTGCCAGTAAGGTCAGCAGGGGTCGAGGCTACACCTTC.

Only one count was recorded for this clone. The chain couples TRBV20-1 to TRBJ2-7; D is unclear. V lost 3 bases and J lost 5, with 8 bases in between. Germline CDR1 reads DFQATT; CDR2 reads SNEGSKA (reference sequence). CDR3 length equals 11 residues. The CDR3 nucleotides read TGCAGTGCTAGTCCTGTTAACGAGCAGTACTTC. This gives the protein CSASPVNEQYF.

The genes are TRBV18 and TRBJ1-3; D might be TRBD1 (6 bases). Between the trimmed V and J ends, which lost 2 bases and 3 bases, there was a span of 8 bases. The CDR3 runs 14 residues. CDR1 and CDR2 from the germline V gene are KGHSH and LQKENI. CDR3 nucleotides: TGTGCCAGCTCACCAGACAGGAGTGGAAACACCATATATTTT. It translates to CASSPDRSGNTIYF.

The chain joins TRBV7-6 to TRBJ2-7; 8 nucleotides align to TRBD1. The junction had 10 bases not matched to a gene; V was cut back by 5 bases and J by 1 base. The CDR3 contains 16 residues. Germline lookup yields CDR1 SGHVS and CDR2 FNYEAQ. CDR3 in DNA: TGTGCCAGCAGCACTGGGACAGGTTTGTCTTCCTACGAGCAGTACTTC. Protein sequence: CASSTGTGLSSYEQYF. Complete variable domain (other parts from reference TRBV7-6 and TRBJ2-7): GAGVSQSPRYKVTKRGQDVALRCDPISGHVSLYWYRQALGQGPEFLTYFNYEAQQDKSGLPNDRFSAERPEGSISTLTIQRTEQRDSAMYRCASSTGTGLSSYEQYFGPGTRLTVT.

CDR3 nucleotide sequence: TGTGCCAGCAGCCAAGAAAGGGGTTCTGGGGCCAACGTCCTGACTTTC. Amino acids: CASSQERGSGANVLTF. The V call is TRBV3-1 (or the pseudogene TRBV3-2), the J call TRBJ2-6; TRBD1 is a possible D gene (5 bases). The CDR3 consists of 16 residues. The germline gives CDR1 LGHDT, CDR2 YNNKEL (reference sequence). V was trimmed by 0 bases and J by 1 base, leaving 7 bases between them.

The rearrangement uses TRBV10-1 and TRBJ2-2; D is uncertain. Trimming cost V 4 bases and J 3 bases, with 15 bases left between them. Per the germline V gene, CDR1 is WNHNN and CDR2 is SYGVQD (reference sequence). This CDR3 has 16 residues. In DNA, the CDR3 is TGCGCCAGCAGTGTGACTCCCCATGTTGACACCGGGGAGCTGTTTTTT. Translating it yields CASSVTPHVDTGELFF.

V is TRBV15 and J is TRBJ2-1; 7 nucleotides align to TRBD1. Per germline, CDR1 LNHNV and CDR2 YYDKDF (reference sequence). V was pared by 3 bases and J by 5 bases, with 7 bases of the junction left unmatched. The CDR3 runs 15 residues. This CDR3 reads CATSRRGLSNNEQFF. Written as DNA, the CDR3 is TGTGCCACCAGCAGGAGGGGGCTTTCAAACAATGAGCAGTTCTTC.

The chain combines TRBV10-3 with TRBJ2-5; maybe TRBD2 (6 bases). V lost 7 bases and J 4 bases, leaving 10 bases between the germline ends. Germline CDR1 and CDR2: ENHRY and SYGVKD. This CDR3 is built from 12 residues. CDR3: CAIMGLGETQYF. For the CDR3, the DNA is TGTGCCATCATGGGACTTGGAGAGACCCAGTACTTC.

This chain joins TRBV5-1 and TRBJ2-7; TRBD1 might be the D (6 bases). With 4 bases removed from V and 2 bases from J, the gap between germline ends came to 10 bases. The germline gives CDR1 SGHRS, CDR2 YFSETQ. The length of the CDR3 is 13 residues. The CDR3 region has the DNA TGCGCCAGCAGCCCGGACAGAGCCTACGAGCAGTACTTC. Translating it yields CASSPDRAYEQYF.

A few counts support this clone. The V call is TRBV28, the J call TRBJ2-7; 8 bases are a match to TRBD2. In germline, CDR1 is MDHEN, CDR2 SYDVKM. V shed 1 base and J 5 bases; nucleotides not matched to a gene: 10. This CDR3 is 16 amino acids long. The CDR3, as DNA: TGTGCCAGCAGTTTATCGTTGCGGGAGGTGGGACACGAGCAGTACTTC. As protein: CASSLSLREVGHEQYF.

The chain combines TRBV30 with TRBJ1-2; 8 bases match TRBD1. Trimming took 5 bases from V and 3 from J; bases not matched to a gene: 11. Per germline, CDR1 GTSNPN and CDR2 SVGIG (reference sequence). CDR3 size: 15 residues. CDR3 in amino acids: CAWEGGAGGHYGYTF. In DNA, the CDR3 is TGTGCCTGGGAGGGGGGTGCAGGGGGCCACTATGGCTACACCTTC.

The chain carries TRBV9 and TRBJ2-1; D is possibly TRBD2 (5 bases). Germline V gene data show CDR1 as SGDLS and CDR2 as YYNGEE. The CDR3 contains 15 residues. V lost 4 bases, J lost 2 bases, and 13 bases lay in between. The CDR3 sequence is CASSISGGPYNEQFF. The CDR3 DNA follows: TGTGCCAGCAGCATCAGCGGAGGCCCCTACAATGAGCAGTTCTTC.

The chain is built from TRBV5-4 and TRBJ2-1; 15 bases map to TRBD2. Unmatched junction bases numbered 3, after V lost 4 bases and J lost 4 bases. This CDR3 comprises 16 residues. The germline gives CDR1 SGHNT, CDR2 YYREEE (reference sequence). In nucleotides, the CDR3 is TGTGCCAGCAGCGCGGGGACTAGCGGGAGGTACAATGAGCAGTTCTTC. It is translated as CASSAGTSGRYNEQFF.

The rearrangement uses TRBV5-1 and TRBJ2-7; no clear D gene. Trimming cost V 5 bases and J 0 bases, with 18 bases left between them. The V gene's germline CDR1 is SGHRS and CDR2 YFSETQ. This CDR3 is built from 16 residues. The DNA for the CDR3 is TGCGCCAGCAGTTCCCTCGGCCACGGGTCCTCCTACGAGCAGTACTTC. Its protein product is CASSSLGHGSSYEQYF.

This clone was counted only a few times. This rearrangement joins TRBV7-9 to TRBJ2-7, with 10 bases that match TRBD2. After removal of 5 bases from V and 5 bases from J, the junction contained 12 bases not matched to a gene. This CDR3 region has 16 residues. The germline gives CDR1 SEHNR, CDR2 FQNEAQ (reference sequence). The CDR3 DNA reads TGTGCCAGCAGCCGTCCTGGCCTAGCGGGAGAGGACGAGCAGTACTTC. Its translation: CASSRPGLAGEDEQYF.

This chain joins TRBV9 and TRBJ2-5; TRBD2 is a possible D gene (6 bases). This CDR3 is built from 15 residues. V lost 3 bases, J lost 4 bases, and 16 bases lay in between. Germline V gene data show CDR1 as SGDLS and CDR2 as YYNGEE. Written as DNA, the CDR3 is TGTGCCAGCAGCGCACGGGACTTCGCGGGAGAGACCCAGTACTTC. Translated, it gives CASSARDFAGETQYF.

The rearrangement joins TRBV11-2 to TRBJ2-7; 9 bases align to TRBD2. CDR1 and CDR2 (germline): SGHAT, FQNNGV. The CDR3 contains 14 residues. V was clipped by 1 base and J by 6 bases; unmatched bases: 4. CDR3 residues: CASSLGSGSPEQYF. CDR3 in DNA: TGTGCCAGCAGCTTAGGTAGCGGGAGTCCCGAGCAGTACTTC.

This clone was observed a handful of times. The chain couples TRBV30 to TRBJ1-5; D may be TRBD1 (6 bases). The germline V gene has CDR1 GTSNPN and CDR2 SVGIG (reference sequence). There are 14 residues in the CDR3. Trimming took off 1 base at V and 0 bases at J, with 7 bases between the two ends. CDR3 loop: CAWSGGHSNQPQHF. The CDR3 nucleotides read TGTGCCTGGAGTGGGGGACATAGCAATCAGCCCCAGCATTTT.

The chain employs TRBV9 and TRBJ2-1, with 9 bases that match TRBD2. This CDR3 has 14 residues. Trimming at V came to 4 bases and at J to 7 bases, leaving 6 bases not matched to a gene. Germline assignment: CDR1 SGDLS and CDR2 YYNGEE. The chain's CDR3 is CASSPGLADNEQFF. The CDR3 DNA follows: TGTGCCAGCAGCCCGGGACTAGCAGATAATGAGCAGTTCTTC.